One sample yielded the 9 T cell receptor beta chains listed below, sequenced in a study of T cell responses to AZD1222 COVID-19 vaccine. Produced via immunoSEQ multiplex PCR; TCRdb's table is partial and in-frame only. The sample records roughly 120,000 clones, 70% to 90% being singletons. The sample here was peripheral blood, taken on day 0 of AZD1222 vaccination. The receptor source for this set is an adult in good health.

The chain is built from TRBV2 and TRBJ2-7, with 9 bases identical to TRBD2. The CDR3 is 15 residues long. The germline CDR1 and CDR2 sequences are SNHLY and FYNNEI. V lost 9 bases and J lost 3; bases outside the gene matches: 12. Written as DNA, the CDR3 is TGTGCCAGGTCGGGATTACTAGCGGGTTACTACGAGCAGTACTTC. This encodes CARSGLLAGYYEQYF.

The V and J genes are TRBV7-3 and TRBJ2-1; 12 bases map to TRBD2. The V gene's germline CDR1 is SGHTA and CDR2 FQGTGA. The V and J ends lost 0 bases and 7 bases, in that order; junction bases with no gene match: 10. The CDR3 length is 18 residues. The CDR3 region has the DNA TGTGCCAGCAGCTTAACAGTCCCTAGCGGGAGGGCCAGTAATGAGCAGTTCTTC. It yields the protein CASSLTVPSGRASNEQFF.

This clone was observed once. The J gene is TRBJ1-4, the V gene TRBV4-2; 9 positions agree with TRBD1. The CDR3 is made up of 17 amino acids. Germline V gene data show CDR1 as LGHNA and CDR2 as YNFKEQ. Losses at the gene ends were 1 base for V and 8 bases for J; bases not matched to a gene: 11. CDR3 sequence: CASSQGEDRGLGEKLFF. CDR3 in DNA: TGTGCCAGCAGCCAAGGGGAGGACAGGGGATTGGGGGAAAAACTGTTTTTT.

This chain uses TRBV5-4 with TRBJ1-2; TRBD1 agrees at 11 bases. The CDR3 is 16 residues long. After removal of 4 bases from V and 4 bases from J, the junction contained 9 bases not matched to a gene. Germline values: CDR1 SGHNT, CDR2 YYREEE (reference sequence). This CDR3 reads CASSPSGTGGLYGYTF. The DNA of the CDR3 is TGTGCCAGCAGCCCGTCCGGGACAGGGGGACTCTATGGCTACACCTTC.

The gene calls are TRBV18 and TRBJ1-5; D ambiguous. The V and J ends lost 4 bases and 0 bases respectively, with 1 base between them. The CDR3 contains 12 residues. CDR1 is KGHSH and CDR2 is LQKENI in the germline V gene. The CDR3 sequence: CASSRSNQPQHF. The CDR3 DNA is TGTGCCAGCTCACGTAGCAATCAGCCCCAGCATTTT. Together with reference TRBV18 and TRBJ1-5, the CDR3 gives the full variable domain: NAGVMQNPRHLVRRRGQEARLRCSPMKGHSHVYWYRQLPEEGLKFMVYLQKENIIDESGMPKERFSAEFPKEGPSILRIQQVVRGDSAAYFCASSRSNQPQHFGDGTRLSIL.

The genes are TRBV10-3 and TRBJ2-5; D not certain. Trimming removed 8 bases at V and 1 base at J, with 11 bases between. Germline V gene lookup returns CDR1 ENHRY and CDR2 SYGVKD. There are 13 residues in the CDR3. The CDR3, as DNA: TGTGCCATCGGCTCTGTTCTCCAAGAGACCCAGTACTTC. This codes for CAIGSVLQETQYF.

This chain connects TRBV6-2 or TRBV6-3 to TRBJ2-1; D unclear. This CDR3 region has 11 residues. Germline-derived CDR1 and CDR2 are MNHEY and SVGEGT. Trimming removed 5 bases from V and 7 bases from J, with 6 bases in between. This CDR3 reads CASSAHNEQFF. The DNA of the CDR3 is TGTGCCAGCAGTGCCCATAATGAGCAGTTCTTC.

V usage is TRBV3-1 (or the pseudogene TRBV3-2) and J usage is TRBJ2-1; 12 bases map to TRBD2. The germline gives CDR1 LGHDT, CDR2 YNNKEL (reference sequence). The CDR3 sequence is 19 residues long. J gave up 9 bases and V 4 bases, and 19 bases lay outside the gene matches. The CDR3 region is CASSPFGLAGKGVKSEQFF. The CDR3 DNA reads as TGTGCCAGCAGCCCATTCGGACTAGCGGGGAAGGGGGTTAAATCTGAGCAGTTCTTC.

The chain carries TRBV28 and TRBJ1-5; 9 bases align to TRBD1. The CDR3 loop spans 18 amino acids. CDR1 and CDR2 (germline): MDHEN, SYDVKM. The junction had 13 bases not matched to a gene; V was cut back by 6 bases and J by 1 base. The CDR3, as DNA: TGTGCCAGCAGCCCATTGTCGACAGGGGGAGTGAGCAATCAGCCCCAGCATTTT. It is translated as CASSPLSTGGVSNQPQHF.